This T cell receptor (beta chain) derives from a study of graft-versus-host responses after intestinal transplantation. Background on the study: Recipients had multivisceral, liver-intestinal, or isolated intestinal transplants. Anti-thymocyte globulin induction was given to all recipients, followed by tacrolimus and steroids for approximately three years. Study-wide results and caveats: Circulating GvH clones peaking coincided with falling HvG clones soon after transplant.

Some clones are missing from TCRdb's copy, which holds only in-frame ones; the method was immunoSEQ multiplex PCR. The sample lists roughly 30,000 clones, approximately 80% occurring once. A remark on this clone: What it recognizes is unknown.

Sequences were derived from unstimulated CD8+ T cells sorted from spleen or lymph node cells, sampled before intestinal transplant. The sequence came from a human donor who received an intestinal transplant.

CDR3 loop: CASSLSLSYEQYF. In nucleotides, the CDR3 is TGTGCCAGCAGCCTTAGCCTTTCCTACGAGCAGTACTTC. V usage is TRBV27 and J usage is TRBJ2-7; D is uncertain. Germline CDR1 MNHEY, CDR2 SMNVEV (reference sequence). The CDR3 contains 13 residues. Trimming shortened V by 6 bases and J by 1 base, and 10 bases separated the two germline ends.